Below, 16 T cell receptor beta chains from the same sample are listed, as sequenced in a study of PD-1 blockade in classical Hodgkin lymphoma. There was relapse after autologous stem cell transplantation in every patient, and there was variation in brentuximab vedotin exposure. Profiling relied on immunoSEQ multiplex PCR, and the TCRdb table lists in-frame clones only, not all of them. The data contain 30,000 or so clones, approximately 70% of them seen just once; the ten biggest clones take up about 4%. The starting material was peripheral blood mononuclear cells (PBMCs), obtained before the second cycle of nivolumab. These receptors were taken from a human donor with classical Hodgkin lymphoma.

A few counts support this clone. CDR3 protein: CASSSGKGDQPQHF. Written as DNA, the CDR3 is TGCGCCAGCAGCTCGGGAAAGGGTGATCAGCCCCAGCATTTT. The V and J genes are TRBV5-1 and TRBJ1-5; D is undetermined. CDR3 size: 14 residues. Germline lookup yields CDR1 SGHRS and CDR2 YFSETQ. The V gene lost 3 bases and the J gene lost 5 bases, with 12 bases spanning the gap.

This clone is labeled as medium-sized. This chain joins TRBV6-5 and TRBJ2-2; no firm D call. In germline, CDR1 is MNHEY, CDR2 SVGAGI. This CDR3 comprises 14 residues. V lost 4 bases and J 5 bases, leaving 11 bases between the germline ends. The CDR3 region has the DNA TGTGCCAGCAGTTTGCGTCGAGAAACCGGGGAGCTGTTTTTT. Amino acid sequence: CASSLRRETGELFF.

Points on this clone: Within the sample, other DNA sequences also encode this same CDR3. CDR3 sequence (DNA): TGTGCCAGCAGCCTAGTCGGGGTGGGCTATGGCTACACCTTC. This encodes CASSLVGVGYGYTF. The chain is built from TRBV11-2 and TRBJ1-2; D not certain. V gave up 5 bases and J gave up 4 bases, with 14 bases separating them. This CDR3 has 14 residues. Germline CDR1 reads SGHAT; CDR2 reads FQNNGV.

This clone has only one observation. This chain links TRBV7-9 with TRBJ1-2; D call uncertain. Germline loops: CDR1 SEHNR, CDR2 FQNEAQ (reference sequence). The CDR3 runs to 14 residues. Trimming left V 1 base short and J 0 bases short, with 6 bases between. CDR3 protein: CASSLVSPNYGYTF. DNA for the CDR3: TGTGCCAGCAGCTTAGTGAGTCCTAACTATGGCTACACCTTC. Full variable domain (remainder filled in from reference TRBV7-9 and TRBJ1-2): DTGVSQNPRHKITKRGQNVTFRCDPISEHNRLYWYRQTLGQGPEFLTYFQNEAQLEKSRLLSDRFSAERPKGSFSTLEIQRTEQGDSAMYLCASSLVSPNYGYTFGSGTRLTVV.

The chain uses TRBV9 and TRBJ2-7, with D perhaps TRBD1 or TRBD2 (5 bases each). The ends were cut back, 4 bases at V and 3 bases at J, with 14 bases in the middle. Germline CDR1 SGDLS, CDR2 YYNGEE. The CDR3 runs 14 residues. CDR3 region: CASSPRDLHYEQYF. The CDR3 nucleotides are TGTGCCAGCAGCCCCCGGGACCTCCACTACGAGCAGTACTTC.

The chain joins TRBV10-3 to TRBJ2-7; 13 bases agree with TRBD2. The length of the CDR3 is 14 residues. Germline V gene data show CDR1 as ENHRY and CDR2 as SYGVKD. The ends lost 10 bases at V and 5 bases at J; junction bases unmatched: 8. The CDR3 nucleotides read TGTGCCACCTCCCTTGGACTAGCGGGAGACGAGCAGTACTTC. The encoded protein is CATSLGLAGDEQYF.

This clone was counted a few times. The V gene is TRBV19, the J gene TRBJ2-7, with D possibly matching TRBD2 (5 bases). Germline CDR1 is LNHDA and CDR2 is SQIVND (reference sequence). V was cut by 3 bases and J by 3 bases, with 6 bases left in between. This CDR3 region has 12 residues. Here the CDR3 DNA reads TGTGCCAGTAGTATCGAGGGCTACGAGCAGTACTTC. Protein product: CASSIEGYEQYF.

V usage is TRBV5-1 and J usage is TRBJ2-1; 10 bases align to TRBD2. The CDR3 is made up of 17 amino acids. V lost 6 bases, J lost 3 bases, and 12 bases stayed unmatched. Germline V CDR1 and CDR2: SGHRS, YFSETQ. The CDR3 sequence: CASKLQPASGSYNEQFF. The CDR3 DNA is TGCGCCAGCAAGCTCCAACCCGCTAGCGGGAGCTACAATGAGCAGTTCTTC.

This clone appeared a single time. This chain joins TRBV7-9 and TRBJ1-2; 8 bases agree with TRBD1. In germline, CDR1 is SEHNR, CDR2 FQNEAQ (reference sequence). This CDR3 is 14 amino acids long. With 5 bases clipped from V and 7 bases from J, the junction kept 9 bases outside the gene matches. In DNA form, the CDR3 reads TGTGCCAGCAGCGCACAAACAGGGGGTAGTGGCTACACCTTC. Protein product: CASSAQTGGSGYTF.

This clone has just a few counts. The chain combines TRBV5-1 with TRBJ2-1; weak D call: TRBD1 (6 bases). Germline loops: CDR1 SGHRS, CDR2 YFSETQ. Trimming stripped 1 base from V and 8 bases from J, with 19 bases between. This CDR3 is 16 amino acids long. Here the CDR3 DNA reads TGCGCCAGCAGCTTGAGGTTTGGGGGCGGGTACGATGAGCAGTTCTTC. Translating it yields CASSLRFGGGYDEQFF.

For this clone: One end of the junction varies from germline; a read error may be responsible. J is TRBJ2-1 and V is TRBV4-2; D possibly matches TRBD1 or TRBD2 (5 bases each). The germline CDR1 and CDR2 sequences are LGHNA and YNFKEQ. This CDR3 has 15 amino acids. The CDR3 sequence: CASSQDGDLGNGQFF. CDR3 nucleotides: TGTGCCAGCAGCCAAGATGGGGACCTGGGTAATGGGCAGTTCTTC.

This chain links TRBV7-2 with TRBJ1-1; D is perhaps TRBD1 (6 bases). The CDR3 runs 17 residues. V lost 4 bases and J 1 base, leaving 19 bases between the germline ends. The germline V gene has CDR1 SGHTA and CDR2 FQGNSA. The CDR3 sequence is CASSSPFPTGGNTEAFF. The DNA for the CDR3 is TGTGCCAGCAGCTCCCCCTTCCCGACAGGAGGGAACACTGAAGCTTTCTTT.

This clone showed up just a few times. The chain uses TRBV10-3 and TRBJ2-7, with D possibly being TRBD1 or TRBD2 (5 bases each). Per germline, CDR1 ENHRY and CDR2 SYGVKD. The CDR3 runs to 15 residues. V lost 0 bases, J lost 2 bases, and 11 bases lay in between. The CDR3 region has the DNA TGTGCCATCAGTGAGTCTAGAGGGGAGCCCTACGAGCAGTACTTC. It codes for CAISESRGEPYEQYF.

The rearrangement uses TRBV5-5 and TRBJ1-1, with 10 bases matching TRBD1. V lost 3 bases, J lost 0 bases, and 2 bases stayed unmatched. This CDR3 comprises 15 residues. Germline values: CDR1 SGHKS, CDR2 YYEKEE (reference sequence). For the CDR3, the DNA is TGTGCCAGCAGCTCTGGACAGGGGGTGAACACTGAAGCTTTCTTT. Translating gives CASSSGQGVNTEAFF. Looking up the rest from reference TRBV5-5 and TRBJ1-1 gives the full variable domain: DAGVTQSPTHLIKTRGQQVTLRCSPISGHKSVSWYQQVLGQGPQFIFQYYEKEERGRGNFPDRFSARQFPNYSSELNVNALLLGDSALYLCASSSGQGVNTEAFFGQGTRLTVV.

The chain joins TRBV5-1 to TRBJ1-5; D gene unclear. V was clipped by 4 bases and J by 0 bases, with 20 bases between them. This CDR3 has 18 amino acids. Germline CDR1 reads SGHRS; CDR2 reads YFSETQ. The CDR3 DNA reads as TGCGCCAGCAGCCTACTTGATAGCGTCAGGAATAGCAATCAGCCCCAGCATTTT. Protein: CASSLLDSVRNSNQPQHF.

The chain joins TRBV11-1 to TRBJ1-1; D possibly corresponds to TRBD1 (6 bases). CDR3 length: 16 residues. V was shortened by 4 bases and J by 0 bases, with 15 bases between the two germline ends. Germline V gene lookup returns CDR1 SGHAT and CDR2 FQDESV (reference sequence). Here the CDR3 DNA reads TGTGCCAGCAGCTCCCTAGTAACAGGGATGAACACTGAAGCTTTCTTT. Amino acids: CASSSLVTGMNTEAFF.